This paragraph covers one T cell receptor (beta chain) sequence. In the authors' methods: Using reference gene primer amplification, nucleated cell counts were estimated. The assay was immunoSEQ multiplex PCR, and TCRdb's table has in-frame clones only and misses some. The V and J calls and the clone size are those of that table, but D and trimming were determined from the DNA. The repertoire has 300,000 to 350,000 clones, 85% to 95% of them found once; the top ten carry roughly 3.9%. The entry originates in a study of blood T cell repertoires in COVID-19. The CDR3 runs 18 residues. CDR1 LGHDT and CDR2 YNNKEL come from the germline V gene (reference sequence). J lost 1 base, V lost 3 bases, and 10 bases had no gene match.

The sample was PBMCs or T cells enriched from blood (not recorded which). This receptor was obtained from a woman aged 25 to 39 who had been exposed to COVID-19. The V gene is TRBV3-1 (or the pseudogene TRBV3-2), the J gene TRBJ1-5, with 9 bases aligning to TRBD1. DNA for the CDR3: TGTGCCAGCAGCCAGTCGCCGGGACAGGGAGTGAGCAATCAGCCCCAGCATTTT. Translated, it gives CASSQSPGQGVSNQPQHF.